This T cell receptor beta chain was sequenced in a study of T-cell reconstitution after alpha-beta-depleted transplantation in children. Unique molecular identifiers tagged the TCRbeta library. TCRdb re-analysed the PCR reads in MiXCR, keeping a single row per CDR3 protein. In the table there are hundreds of thousands of distinct CDR3 sequences, 30% to 35% of which are singletons. The length of the CDR3 is 12 residues. The V gene end was trimmed by 8 bases and the J gene end by 5 bases; junction bases not matched to a gene: 3. Per germline, CDR1 SGHVS and CDR2 FQNEAQ. This clonotype was obtained from a human donor who donated a stem cell graft to a child with aplastic anemia. The sequencing used PBMCs from the stem cell graft donor, collected from the stem cell graft. V and J are TRBV7-8 and TRBJ2-1, with TRBD1 matching over 7 bases. CDR3 in DNA: TGTGCCAGCCGACAGGGAAACAATGAGCAGTTCTTC. It specifies CASRQGNNEQFF.